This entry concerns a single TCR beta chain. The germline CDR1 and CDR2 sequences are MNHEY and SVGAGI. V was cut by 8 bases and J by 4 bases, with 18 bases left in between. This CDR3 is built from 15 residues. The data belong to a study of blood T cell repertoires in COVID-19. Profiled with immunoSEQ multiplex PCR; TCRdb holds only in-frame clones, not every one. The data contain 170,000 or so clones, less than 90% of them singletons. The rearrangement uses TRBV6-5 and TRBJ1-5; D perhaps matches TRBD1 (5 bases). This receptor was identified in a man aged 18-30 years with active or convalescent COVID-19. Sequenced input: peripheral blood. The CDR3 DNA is TGTGCCAGCCTTGGAATGGACAAGACAAATCAGCCCCAGCATTTT. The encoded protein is CASLGMDKTNQPQHF.